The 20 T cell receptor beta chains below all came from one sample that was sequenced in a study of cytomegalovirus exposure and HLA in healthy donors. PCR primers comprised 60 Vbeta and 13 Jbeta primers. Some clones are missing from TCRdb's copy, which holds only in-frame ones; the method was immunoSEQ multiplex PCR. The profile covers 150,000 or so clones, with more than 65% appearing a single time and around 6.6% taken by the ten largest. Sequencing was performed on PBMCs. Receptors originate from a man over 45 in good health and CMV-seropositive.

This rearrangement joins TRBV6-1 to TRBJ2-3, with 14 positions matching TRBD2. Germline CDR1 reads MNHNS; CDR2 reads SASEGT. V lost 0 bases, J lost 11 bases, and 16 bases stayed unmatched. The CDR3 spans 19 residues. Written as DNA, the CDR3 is TGTGCCAGCAGTGAAGCCCCCGGACTAGCGGGAGGCCGTTACAGGGAGCAGTATTTT. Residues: CASSEAPGLAGGRYREQYF.

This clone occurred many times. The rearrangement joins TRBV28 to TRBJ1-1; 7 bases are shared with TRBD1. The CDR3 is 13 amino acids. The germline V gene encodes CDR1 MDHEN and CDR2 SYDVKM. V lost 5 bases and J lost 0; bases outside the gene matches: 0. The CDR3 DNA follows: TGTGCCAGCAGTGACAGGGTGAACACTGAAGCTTTCTTT. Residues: CASSDRVNTEAFF.

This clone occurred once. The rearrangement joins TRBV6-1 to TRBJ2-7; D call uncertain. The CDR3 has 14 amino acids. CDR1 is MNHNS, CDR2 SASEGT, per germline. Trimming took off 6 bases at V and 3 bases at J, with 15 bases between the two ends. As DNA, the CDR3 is TGTGCCAGCAGCTTGGTTCAAGGAGTCTACGAGCAGTACTTC. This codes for CASSLVQGVYEQYF.

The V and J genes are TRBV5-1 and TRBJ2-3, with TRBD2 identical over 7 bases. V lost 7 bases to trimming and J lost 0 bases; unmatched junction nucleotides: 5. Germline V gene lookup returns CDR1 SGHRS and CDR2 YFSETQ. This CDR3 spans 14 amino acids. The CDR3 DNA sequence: TGCGCCAGCGCCACCGGGGGGAGCACAGATACGCAGTATTTT. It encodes CASATGGSTDTQYF.

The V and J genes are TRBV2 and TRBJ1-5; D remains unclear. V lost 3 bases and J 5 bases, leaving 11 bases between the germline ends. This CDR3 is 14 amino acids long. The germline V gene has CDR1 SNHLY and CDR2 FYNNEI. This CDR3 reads CASSDKQSHQPQHF. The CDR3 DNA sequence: TGTGCCAGCAGTGATAAACAGTCCCATCAGCCCCAGCATTTT.

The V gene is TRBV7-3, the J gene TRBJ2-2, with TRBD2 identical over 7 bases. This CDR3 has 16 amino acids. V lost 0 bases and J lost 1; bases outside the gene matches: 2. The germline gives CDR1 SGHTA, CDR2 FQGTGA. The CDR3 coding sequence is TGTGCCAGCAGCTTAACTGGGGGGGAGAACACCGGGGAGCTGTTTTTT. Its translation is CASSLTGGENTGELFF.

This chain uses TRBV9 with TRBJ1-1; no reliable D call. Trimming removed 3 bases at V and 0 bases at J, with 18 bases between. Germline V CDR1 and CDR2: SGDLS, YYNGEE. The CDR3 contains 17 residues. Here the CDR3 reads CASSGPSSGGMNTEAFF. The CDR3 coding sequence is TGTGCCAGCAGCGGACCCTCTTCGGGAGGGATGAACACTGAAGCTTTCTTT.

For the CDR3, the DNA is TGTGCCACCAGCAGAGGGACAGCGATCAGCCAGCCCCAGCATTTT. Its protein is CATSRGTAISQPQHF. This chain uses TRBV15 with TRBJ1-5, with D maybe TRBD1 (6 bases). The V and J ends lost 1 base and 7 bases respectively, with 14 bases between them. The CDR3 runs to 15 residues. The germline V gene encodes CDR1 LNHNV and CDR2 YYDKDF (reference sequence).

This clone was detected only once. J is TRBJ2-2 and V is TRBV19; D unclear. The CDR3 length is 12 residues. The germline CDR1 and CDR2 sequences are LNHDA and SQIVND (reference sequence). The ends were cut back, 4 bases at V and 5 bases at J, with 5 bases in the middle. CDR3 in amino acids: CASSTRTGELFF. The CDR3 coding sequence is TGTGCCAGTAGTACTAGGACCGGGGAGCTGTTTTTT.

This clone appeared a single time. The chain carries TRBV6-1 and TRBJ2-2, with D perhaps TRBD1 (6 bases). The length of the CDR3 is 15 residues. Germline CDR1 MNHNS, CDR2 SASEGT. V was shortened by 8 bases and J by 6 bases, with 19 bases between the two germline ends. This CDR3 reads CASLPDRSQAGELFF. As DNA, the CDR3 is TGTGCCAGCCTTCCAGACAGGAGTCAGGCCGGGGAGCTGTTTTTT.

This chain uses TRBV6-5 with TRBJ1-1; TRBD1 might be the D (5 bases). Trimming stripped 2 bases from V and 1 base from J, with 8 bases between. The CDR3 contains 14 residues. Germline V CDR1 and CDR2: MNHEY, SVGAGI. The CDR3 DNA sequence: TGTGCCAGCAGTTACGGGGCAGCGAACACTGAAGCTTTCTTT. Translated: CASSYGAANTEAFF.

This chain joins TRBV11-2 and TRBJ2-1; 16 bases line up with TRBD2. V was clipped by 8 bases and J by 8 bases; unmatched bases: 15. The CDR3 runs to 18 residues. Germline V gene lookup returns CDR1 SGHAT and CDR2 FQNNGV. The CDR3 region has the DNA TGTGCCAGCGGACCTCTTCCCGGGACTAGCGGGAGGGCGGATGAGCAGTTCTTC. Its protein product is CASGPLPGTSGRADEQFF.

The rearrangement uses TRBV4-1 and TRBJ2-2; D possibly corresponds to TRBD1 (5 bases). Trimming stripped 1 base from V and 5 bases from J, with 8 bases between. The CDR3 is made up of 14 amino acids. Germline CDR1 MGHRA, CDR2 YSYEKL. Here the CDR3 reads CASSQAPGTGELFF. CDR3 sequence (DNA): TGCGCCAGCAGCCAAGCCCCAGGGACCGGGGAGCTGTTTTTT.

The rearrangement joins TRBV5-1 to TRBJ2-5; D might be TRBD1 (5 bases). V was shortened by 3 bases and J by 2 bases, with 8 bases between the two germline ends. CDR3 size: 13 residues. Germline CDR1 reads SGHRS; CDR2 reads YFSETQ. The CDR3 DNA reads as TGCGCCAGCAGCTGGCAGGGACAAGAGACCCAGTACTTC. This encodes CASSWQGQETQYF.

CDR3 sequence (DNA): TGCGCCAGCAGCTTGGGTGGACAGGATGAAAAACTGTTTTTT. This codes for CASSLGGQDEKLFF. This chain uses TRBV5-1 with TRBJ1-4, with 7 bases aligning to TRBD1. Trimming took 0 bases from V and 6 from J; bases not matched to a gene: 2. The CDR3 extends over 14 amino acids. Germline CDR1 and CDR2: SGHRS and YFSETQ.

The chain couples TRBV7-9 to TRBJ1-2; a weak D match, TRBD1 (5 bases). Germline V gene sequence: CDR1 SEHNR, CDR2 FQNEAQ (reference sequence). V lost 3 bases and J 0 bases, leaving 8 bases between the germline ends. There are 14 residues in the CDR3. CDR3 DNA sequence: TGTGCCAGCAGCTTCCCGACAGCTAACTATGGCTACACCTTC. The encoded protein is CASSFPTANYGYTF.

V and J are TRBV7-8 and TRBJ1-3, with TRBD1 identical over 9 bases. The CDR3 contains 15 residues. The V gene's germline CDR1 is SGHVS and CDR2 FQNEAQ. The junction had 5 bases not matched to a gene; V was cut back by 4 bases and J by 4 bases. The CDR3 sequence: CASSSQGAGGNTIYF. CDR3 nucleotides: TGTGCCAGCAGCTCACAGGGGGCTGGGGGAAACACCATATATTTT.

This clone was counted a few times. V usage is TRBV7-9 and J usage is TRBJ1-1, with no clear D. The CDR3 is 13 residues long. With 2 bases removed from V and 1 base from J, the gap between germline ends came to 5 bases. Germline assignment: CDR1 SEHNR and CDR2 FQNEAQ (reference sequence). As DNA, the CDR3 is TGTGCCAGCAGCTTATCCGGGAACACTGAAGCTTTCTTT. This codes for CASSLSGNTEAFF.

CDR3: CASSTSRTSGRGEQYV. The CDR3 DNA sequence: TGTGCCAGCAGTACCTCGAGGACTAGCGGGAGAGGCGAGCAGTACGTC. V and J are TRBV2 and TRBJ2-7, with TRBD2 identical over 13 bases. This CDR3 has 16 residues. With 5 bases clipped from V and 6 bases from J, the junction kept 10 bases outside the gene matches. Per the germline V gene, CDR1 is SNHLY and CDR2 is FYNNEI.

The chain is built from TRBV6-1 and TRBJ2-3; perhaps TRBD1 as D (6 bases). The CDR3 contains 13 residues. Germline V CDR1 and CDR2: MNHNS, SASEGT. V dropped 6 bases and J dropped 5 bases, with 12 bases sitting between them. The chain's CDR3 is CASRGQLGDTQYF. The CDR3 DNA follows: TGTGCCAGCAGAGGACAGTTGGGAGATACGCAGTATTTT.